One and the same sample provided the 30 T cell receptor beta chains below, sequenced in a study of beta chain features in type 1 diabetes. General study points: Shorter TCRB CDR3s, moderately but significantly so, marked every one of the four CD4+ subsets in Type 1 diabetes patients.

The sequenced template was cDNA made from the entire isolated RNA. Clones were read by immunoSEQ multiplex PCR, and TCRdb kept only the in-frame ones, dropping some. The repertoire holds 550,000 to 850,000 clones, with around an eighth as singletons. These receptors have no known antigen. Source material: naive CD4+ T cells from blood. The receptors were gathered from a man younger than 35 with type 1 diabetes.

A few counts support this clone. The chain combines TRBV25-1 with TRBJ2-3, with D uncertain. The V and J ends lost 7 bases and 1 base respectively, with 12 bases between them. This CDR3 has 14 residues. Germline lookup yields CDR1 MGHDK and CDR2 SYGVNS. CDR3 coding DNA: TGTGCCAGCACCCCGTGGTCAGGCACAGATACGCAGTATTTT. Translation: CASTPWSGTDTQYF.

This clone was seen a few times. V is TRBV7-9 and J is TRBJ2-3; TRBD2 matches 7 bases. Per germline, CDR1 SEHNR and CDR2 FQNEAQ (reference sequence). This CDR3 is built from 15 residues. The junction had 5 bases not matched to a gene; V was cut back by 4 bases and J by 1 base. In DNA form, the CDR3 reads TGTGCCAGCAGCTGGGGTACTAGCGGCACAGATACGCAGTATTTT. The encoded protein is CASSWGTSGTDTQYF. The variable domain in full, completed from reference TRBV7-9 and TRBJ2-3, reads DTGVSQNPRHKITKRGQNVTFRCDPISEHNRLYWYRQTLGQGPEFLTYFQNEAQLEKSRLLSDRFSAERPKGSFSTLEIQRTEQGDSAMYLCASSWGTSGTDTQYFGPGTRLTVL.

The chain links TRBV2 to TRBJ2-7, with 7 bases lining up with TRBD1. CDR1 SNHLY and CDR2 FYNNEI come from the germline V gene. The CDR3 covers 15 residues. Trimming at V came to 4 bases and at J to 3 bases, leaving 9 bases not matched to a gene. This chain's CDR3 is CASSVRTGYLYEQYF. The CDR3 DNA sequence: TGTGCCAGCAGTGTTAGGACAGGCTACCTCTACGAGCAGTACTTC.

This clone was counted a few times. This chain connects TRBV10-3 to TRBJ2-7; 11 bases align to TRBD1. CDR3 length: 14 residues. V dropped 10 bases and J dropped 4; count of bases not matched to a gene: 9. Germline CDR1 and CDR2: ENHRY and SYGVKD. This chain's CDR3 is CATTPGTGGYEQYF. CDR3 sequence (DNA): TGTGCCACCACTCCCGGGACAGGGGGATACGAGCAGTACTTC.

This rearrangement joins TRBV20-1 to TRBJ1-1; unclear D gene. Per the germline V gene, CDR1 is DFQATT and CDR2 is SNEGSKA (reference sequence). The CDR3 runs to 11 residues. The ends were cut back, 3 bases at V and 9 bases at J, with 11 bases in the middle. The CDR3 sequence: CSASTTQQAFF. CDR3 sequence (DNA): TGCAGTGCTAGCACTACACAGCAAGCTTTCTTT.

This chain connects TRBV4-1 to TRBJ2-1; 11 bases are a match to TRBD2. This CDR3 is 17 amino acids long. CDR1 MGHRA and CDR2 YSYEKL come from the germline V gene. Trimming at V came to 4 bases and at J to 5 bases, leaving 10 bases not matched to a gene. CDR3 in DNA: TGCGCCAGCAGCCGAAAGGGGGGACTAGCGGATCACAATGAGCAGTTCTTC. Amino acids: CASSRKGGLADHNEQFF.

On this clone itself: Other DNA sequences of this sample code for an identical CDR3. DNA of the CDR3: TGTGCCTGGAGTGTTCAGCCTAATCAGCCCCAGCATTTT. Its translation is CAWSVQPNQPQHF. The chain carries TRBV30 and TRBJ1-5; D is undetermined. The CDR3 contains 13 residues. Germline CDR1 reads GTSNPN; CDR2 reads SVGIG (reference sequence). V was clipped by 0 bases and J by 4 bases, with 7 bases between them.

This clone was detected only a few times. J is TRBJ2-5 and V is TRBV6-1, with D unresolved. The V and J ends lost 6 bases and 1 base respectively, with 12 bases between them. In germline, CDR1 is MNHNS, CDR2 SASEGT. The CDR3 has 14 residues. The CDR3 nucleotides read TGTGCCAGCAGGGCACTTGGACCCCAAGAGACCCAGTACTTC. Translating gives CASRALGPQETQYF.

The V gene is TRBV11-2, the J gene TRBJ2-3, with D possibly matching TRBD2 (6 bases). The CDR3 consists of 16 residues. Germline CDR1 reads SGHAT; CDR2 reads FQNNGV. The V gene lost 5 bases and the J gene lost 1 base, with 16 bases spanning the gap. This chain's CDR3 is CASSQGRGFGTDTQYF. The CDR3 DNA follows: TGTGCCAGCAGCCAGGGTCGGGGGTTCGGCACAGATACGCAGTATTTT.

V usage is TRBV5-6 and J usage is TRBJ2-7; D unclear. V gave up 6 bases and J gave up 5 bases, with 18 bases separating them. This CDR3 has 14 residues. Germline V gene data show CDR1 as SGHDT and CDR2 as YYEEEE. DNA for the CDR3: TGTGCCAGCACCCTAAACAGTTGGACCAACGAGCAGTACTTC. Protein sequence: CASTLNSWTNEQYF.

The chain carries TRBV28 and TRBJ2-5; 8 nucleotides match TRBD2. This CDR3 spans 15 amino acids. Trimming removed 5 bases from V and 8 bases from J; junction bases left unmatched: 13. From germline, CDR1 is MDHEN and CDR2 SYDVKM. The CDR3 bases are TGTGCCAGCAGTGCCCCGGGGGGGATAAGTAAAACCCAGTACTTC. Its protein is CASSAPGGISKTQYF.

J is TRBJ1-1 and V is TRBV6-6; D possibly corresponds to TRBD1 (5 bases). With 10 bases removed from V and 5 bases from J, the gap between germline ends came to 14 bases. CDR3 length: 12 residues. Germline V gives CDR1 MNHNY, CDR2 SVGAGI (reference sequence). The CDR3, as DNA: TGTGCCACCGAACGGGAGGGGACTGAAGCTTTCTTT. This sequence encodes CATEREGTEAFF.

The chain links TRBV18 to TRBJ1-2; D is ambiguous. CDR1 is KGHSH and CDR2 is LQKENI in the germline V gene. This CDR3 is 15 amino acids long. V was cut by 3 bases and J by 4 bases, with 15 bases left in between. This chain's CDR3 is CASSPGGRRGYGYTF. CDR3 DNA sequence: TGTGCCAGCTCACCTGGAGGGAGGCGGGGCTATGGCTACACCTTC.

The V gene is TRBV30, the J gene TRBJ2-5, with a possible D match to TRBD2 (5 bases). The CDR3 is made up of 15 amino acids. Germline lookup yields CDR1 GTSNPN and CDR2 SVGIG (reference sequence). V lost 3 bases, J lost 9 bases, and 23 bases lay in between. This CDR3 is CAWSDPRTVRGAQYF. The CDR3 nucleotides read TGTGCCTGGAGCGACCCCCGGACTGTCCGTGGGGCCCAGTACTTC.

The sample holds a few counts of this clone. V usage is TRBV6-6 and J usage is TRBJ1-1; D unclear. CDR3 length equals 13 residues. V gave up 5 bases and J gave up 4 bases, with 11 bases separating them. Looked up from germline, CDR1 is MNHNY and CDR2 is SVGAGI (reference sequence). CDR3: CASSIREGTEAFF. CDR3 nucleotides: TGTGCCAGCAGTATAAGGGAGGGCACTGAAGCTTTCTTT.

This clone was counted a single time. This chain connects TRBV29-1 to TRBJ2-2; TRBD2 matches at 8 bases. The CDR3 covers 13 residues. The junction had 4 bases not matched to a gene; V was cut back by 7 bases and J by 3 bases. CDR1 is SQVTM, CDR2 ANQGSEA, per germline. CDR3 DNA sequence: TGCAGCGCCGGGGGGGTCGACACCGGGGAGCTGTTTTTT. It specifies CSAGGVDTGELFF.

The chain recombines TRBV6-6 with TRBJ2-1; the D is unclear. Trimming took off 3 bases at V and 7 bases at J, with 16 bases between the two ends. This CDR3 spans 15 amino acids. Germline CDR1 reads MNHNY; CDR2 reads SVGAGI (reference sequence). The CDR3 spells CASSYRHLGRNEQFF. Written as DNA, the CDR3 is TGTGCCAGCAGTTATAGGCACTTGGGCCGGAATGAGCAGTTCTTC.

This clone was counted between two and nine times. The CDR3 bases are TGTGCCAGCAGCCAACCCGGGACGCAGAGTTCCGAGCAGTACTTC. Amino acids: CASSQPGTQSSEQYF. V and J are TRBV14 and TRBJ2-7, with D perhaps assigned TRBD1 or TRBD2 (5 bases each). Deletions cut 2 bases from V and 6 bases from J, with 17 bases between. The CDR3 contains 15 residues. CDR1 SGHDN and CDR2 FVKESK come from the germline V gene. Complete variable domain (other parts from reference TRBV14 and TRBJ2-7): EAGVTQFPSHSVIEKGQTVTLRCDPISGHDNLYWYRRVMGKEIKFLLHFVKESKQDESGMPNNRFLAERTGGTYSTLKVQPAELEDSGVYFCASSQPGTQSSEQYFGPGTRLTVT.

This clone was seen repeatedly, ten times or more. The chain carries TRBV7-9 and TRBJ2-3, with D hard to call. Germline CDR1 and CDR2: SEHNR and FQNEAQ (reference sequence). Trimming shortened V by 3 bases and J by 11 bases, and 6 bases separated the two germline ends. The CDR3 spans 10 residues. CDR3 DNA: TGTGCCAGCAGCTTGGGTGTGCAGTATTTT. This sequence encodes CASSLGVQYF.

In its sample, this clone was seen a few times. The genes are TRBV10-3 and TRBJ2-5; 9 bases line up with TRBD2. From germline, CDR1 is ENHRY and CDR2 SYGVKD. V gave up 1 base and J gave up 4 bases; unmatched junction bases: 7. There are 16 residues in the CDR3. The CDR3 bases are TGTGCCATCAGTGAGTTAAGACTAGCGGAGGGAGAGACCCAGTACTTC. Its translation: CAISELRLAEGETQYF.

This chain uses TRBV5-1 with TRBJ2-7, with 8 bases matching TRBD1. Trimming cost V 0 bases and J 5 bases; bases outside gene matches: 10. The CDR3 is 16 residues long. Germline V gene lookup returns CDR1 SGHRS and CDR2 YFSETQ. This CDR3 reads CASSLDGQGSKNEQYF. DNA of the CDR3: TGCGCCAGCAGCTTGGACGGACAGGGATCTAAGAACGAGCAGTACTTC.

This clone was observed a handful of times. This chain joins TRBV5-1 and TRBJ2-3; 11 positions match TRBD2. J lost 4 bases, V lost 3 bases, and 4 bases had no gene match. The CDR3 extends over 15 amino acids. Germline V CDR1 and CDR2: SGHRS, YFSETQ. Here the CDR3 DNA reads TGCGCCAGCAGCTCGACTAGCGGGGCCCCAGATACGCAGTATTTT. This gives the protein CASSSTSGAPDTQYF.

This chain uses TRBV4-1 with TRBJ2-5, with TRBD2 matching over 7 bases. This CDR3 is built from 15 residues. The V gene's germline CDR1 is MGHRA and CDR2 YSYEKL. The ends lost 3 bases at V and 3 bases at J; junction bases unmatched: 7. CDR3 loop: CASSHTGGPKETQYF. The CDR3, as DNA: TGCGCCAGCAGCCATACGGGGGGTCCTAAAGAGACCCAGTACTTC.

The chain employs TRBV7-8 and TRBJ2-2; D gene unclear. Germline V gives CDR1 SGHVS, CDR2 FQNEAQ. This CDR3 spans 14 amino acids. The V end was cut by 0 bases, the J end by 5 bases, with 7 bases between. CDR3 in amino acids: CASSLARVTGELFF. CDR3 DNA: TGTGCCAGCAGCTTAGCCAGAGTAACCGGGGAGCTGTTTTTT. The full variable domain, its missing parts supplied by reference TRBV7-8 and TRBJ2-2, is GAGVSQSPRYKVAKRGQDVALRCDPISGHVSLFWYQQALGQGPEFLTYFQNEAQLDKSGLPSDRFFAERPEGSVSTLKIQRTQQEDSAVYLCASSLARVTGELFFGEGSRLTVL.

In this sample, this clone turned up a few times. The chain links TRBV5-4 to TRBJ2-7; D is unclear. The CDR3 runs 14 residues. Germline V gene lookup returns CDR1 SGHNT and CDR2 YYREEE (reference sequence). The V end lost 3 bases, the J end lost 0 bases, and 10 bases lay between the germline ends. The CDR3 sequence is CASSSQQSSYEQYF. In DNA form, the CDR3 reads TGTGCCAGCAGCTCACAGCAGAGCTCCTACGAGCAGTACTTC.

This clone has just a few counts. This sequence joins TRBV11-1 and TRBJ2-3, with TRBD2 as a possible D gene (6 bases). This CDR3 contains 15 residues. From germline, CDR1 is SGHAT and CDR2 FQDESV (reference sequence). The V gene lost 5 bases and the J gene lost 1 base, with 13 bases spanning the gap. CDR3: CASSRSGDRTDTQYF. DNA for the CDR3: TGTGCCAGCAGCCGTAGCGGAGACCGCACAGATACGCAGTATTTT.

V is TRBV7-2 and J is TRBJ1-5; the match to TRBD1 covers 9 bases. V shed 5 bases and J 7 bases; nucleotides not matched to a gene: 9. CDR3 length equals 15 residues. Germline-derived CDR1 and CDR2 are SGHTA and FQGNSA. CDR3 residues: CASSPTGGGRQPQHF. In DNA, the CDR3 is TGTGCCAGCAGCCCGACAGGGGGTGGCAGGCAGCCCCAGCATTTT.

The CDR3 nucleotides are TGTGCCAGCAGCTTGACGGTCAGTCAGCCCCAGCATTTT. Translating it yields CASSLTVSQPQHF. V and J are TRBV7-2 and TRBJ1-5, with D uncertain. Deletions cut 3 bases from V and 6 bases from J, with 9 bases between. CDR1 and CDR2 from the germline V gene are SGHTA and FQGNSA. CDR3 size: 13 residues.

The chain carries TRBV5-1 and TRBJ1-2, with TRBD1 identical over 8 bases. The CDR3 sequence is 14 residues long. Losses at the gene ends were 4 bases for V and 4 bases for J; bases not matched to a gene: 6. Germline V gene data show CDR1 as SGHRS and CDR2 as YFSETQ. CDR3 in DNA: TGCGCCAGCAGCCACGGACAGGGAGTCTATGGCTACACCTTC. Translating it yields CASSHGQGVYGYTF.

V is TRBV9 and J is TRBJ1-5; 12 bases are a match to TRBD1. The germline V gene encodes CDR1 SGDLS and CDR2 YYNGEE. Germline trimming cut 2 bases from V and 6 bases from J; bases unmatched to any gene: 3. The CDR3 sequence is 15 residues long. CDR3 sequence (DNA): TGTGCCAGCAGCGTGGGGACAGGGGGCGGTCAGCCCCAGCATTTT. Amino acids: CASSVGTGGGQPQHF.